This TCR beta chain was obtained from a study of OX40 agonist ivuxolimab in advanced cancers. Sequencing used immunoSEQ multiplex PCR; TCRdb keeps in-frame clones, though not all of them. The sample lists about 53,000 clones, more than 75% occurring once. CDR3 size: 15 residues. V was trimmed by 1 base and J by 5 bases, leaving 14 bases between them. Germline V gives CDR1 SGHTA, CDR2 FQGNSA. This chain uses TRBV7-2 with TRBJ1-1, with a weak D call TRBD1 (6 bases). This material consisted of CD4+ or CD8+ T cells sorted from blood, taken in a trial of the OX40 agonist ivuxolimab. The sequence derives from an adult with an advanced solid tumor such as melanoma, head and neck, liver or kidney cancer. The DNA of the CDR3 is TGTGCCAGCAGCTTAGGGAAGGGGGGGTGGACTGAAGCTTTCTTT. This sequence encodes CASSLGKGGWTEAFF.